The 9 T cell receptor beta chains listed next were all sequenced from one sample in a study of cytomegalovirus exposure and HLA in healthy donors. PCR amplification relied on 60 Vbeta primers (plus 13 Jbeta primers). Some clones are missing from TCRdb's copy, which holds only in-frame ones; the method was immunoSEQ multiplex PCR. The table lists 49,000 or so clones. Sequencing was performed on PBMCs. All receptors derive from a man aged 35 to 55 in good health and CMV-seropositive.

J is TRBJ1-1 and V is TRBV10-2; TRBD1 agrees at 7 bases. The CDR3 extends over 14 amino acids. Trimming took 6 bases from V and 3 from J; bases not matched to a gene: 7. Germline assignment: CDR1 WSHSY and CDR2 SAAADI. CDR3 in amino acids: CASRRGRWDTEAFF. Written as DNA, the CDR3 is TGCGCCAGCAGAAGGGGGCGCTGGGACACTGAAGCTTTCTTT.

The CDR3 is CASRGTGVPYNEQFF. The CDR3 bases are TGTGCCAGCAGGGGGACAGGAGTCCCTTACAATGAGCAGTTCTTC. The V call is TRBV2, the J call TRBJ2-1; 8 positions agree with TRBD1. Germline V gives CDR1 SNHLY, CDR2 FYNNEI. The CDR3 length is 15 residues. The V gene end was trimmed by 6 bases and the J gene end by 4 bases; junction bases not matched to a gene: 8.

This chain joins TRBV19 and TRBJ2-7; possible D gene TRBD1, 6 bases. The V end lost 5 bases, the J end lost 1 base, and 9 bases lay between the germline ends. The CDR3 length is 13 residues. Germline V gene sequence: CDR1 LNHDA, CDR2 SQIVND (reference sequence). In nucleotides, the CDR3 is TGTGCCAGTAGTCCGGGACATTCCTACGAGCAGTACTTC. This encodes CASSPGHSYEQYF.

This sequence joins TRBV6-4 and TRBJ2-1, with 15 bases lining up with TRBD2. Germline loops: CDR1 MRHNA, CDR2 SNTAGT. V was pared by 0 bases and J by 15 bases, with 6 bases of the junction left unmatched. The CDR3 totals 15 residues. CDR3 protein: CASSDSGLAGGGWFF. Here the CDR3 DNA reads TGTGCCAGCAGTGACTCTGGACTAGCGGGGGGGGGTTGGTTCTTC.

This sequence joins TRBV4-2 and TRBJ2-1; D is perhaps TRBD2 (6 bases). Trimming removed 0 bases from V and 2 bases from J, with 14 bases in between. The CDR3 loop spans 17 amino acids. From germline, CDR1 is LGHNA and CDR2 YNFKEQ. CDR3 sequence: CASSQDLTSSPYNEQFF. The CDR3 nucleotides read TGTGCCAGCAGCCAAGATTTAACTAGCTCCCCCTACAATGAGCAGTTCTTC.

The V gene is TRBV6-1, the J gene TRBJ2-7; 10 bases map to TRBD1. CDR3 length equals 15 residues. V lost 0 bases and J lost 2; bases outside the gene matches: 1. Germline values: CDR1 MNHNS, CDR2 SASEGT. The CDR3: CASSEAGTGAYEQYF. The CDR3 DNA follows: TGTGCCAGCAGTGAAGCTGGGACAGGGGCCTACGAGCAGTACTTC.

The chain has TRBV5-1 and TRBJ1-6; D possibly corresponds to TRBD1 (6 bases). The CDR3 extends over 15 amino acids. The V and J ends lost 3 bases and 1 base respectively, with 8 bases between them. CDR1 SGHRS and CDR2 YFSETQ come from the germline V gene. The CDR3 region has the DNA TGCGCCAGCAGCTACCAGGGGTCCTATAATTCACCCCTCCACTTT. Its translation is CASSYQGSYNSPLHF.

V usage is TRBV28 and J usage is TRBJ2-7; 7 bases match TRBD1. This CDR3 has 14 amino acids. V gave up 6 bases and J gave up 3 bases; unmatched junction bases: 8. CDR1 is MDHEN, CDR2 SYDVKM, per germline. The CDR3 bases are TGTGCCAGCAGCCCCGTCGACAGGGTCTACGAGCAGTACTTC. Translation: CASSPVDRVYEQYF.

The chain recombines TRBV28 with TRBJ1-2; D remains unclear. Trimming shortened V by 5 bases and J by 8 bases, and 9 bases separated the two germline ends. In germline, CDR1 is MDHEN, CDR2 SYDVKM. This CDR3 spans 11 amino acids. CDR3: CASSPGGGYTF. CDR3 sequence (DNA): TGTGCCAGCAGTCCCGGAGGCGGCTACACCTTC.